Shown below are 25 T cell receptor beta chains from a single sample sequenced in a study of post-analysis software for immune sequencing data. Overall study findings and caveats: Five TRBV segments were significantly more frequent in patients than in controls. TRBV5-6, TRBV5-1 and TRBV20-1 were among these segments.

No antigens are known for them. Libraries were made from TCR beta cDNA, and they carried unique molecular identifiers. Via MiXCR, TCRdb re-called the PCR reads, giving one row per CDR3 protein. The profile covers 820,000 or so distinct CDR3 sequences, with 53% appearing a single time and about 4.5% taken by the ten largest. What was sequenced was blood. These receptor sequences come from a girl aged 10 to 17 with multiple sclerosis.

The V call is TRBV6-5, the J call TRBJ2-3, with D unclear. Trimming took off 7 bases at V and 5 bases at J, with 7 bases between the two ends. CDR3 size: 11 residues. The germline gives CDR1 MNHEY, CDR2 SVGAGI. In nucleotides, the CDR3 is TGTGCCAGCACTTTGTTAGATACGCAGTATTTT. This sequence encodes CASTLLDTQYF.

A few counts support this clonotype. The CDR3: CAISEGIGMNTEAFF. CDR3 nucleotides: TGTGCCATCAGTGAGGGCATCGGCATGAACACTGAAGCTTTCTTT. V is TRBV10-3 and J is TRBJ1-1; D is ambiguous. The germline CDR1 and CDR2 sequences are ENHRY and SYGVKD. Trimming cost V 2 bases and J 0 bases, with 10 bases left between them. This CDR3 has 15 residues.

Only a few counts were recorded for this clonotype. In DNA form, the CDR3 reads TGTGCCAGCAGTTTACCCGGACTAGCGGGAGTCGATGAGCAGTACTTC. Residues: CASSLPGLAGVDEQYF. J is TRBJ2-7 and V is TRBV12-3 or TRBV12-4; 13 nucleotides align to TRBD2. The V and J ends lost 2 bases and 7 bases, in that order; junction bases with no gene match: 8. The CDR3 totals 16 residues.

This clonotype is a singleton in its sample. The chain links TRBV11-2 to TRBJ1-1, with no clear D. CDR1 and CDR2 (germline): SGHAT, FQNNGV. The CDR3 has 15 residues. Trimming pared 5 bases from V and 0 bases from J, leaving 13 bases between. This chain's CDR3 is CASSPGPAMNTEAFF. The CDR3 nucleotides read TGTGCCAGCAGCCCGGGTCCGGCAATGAACACTGAAGCTTTCTTT.

The V gene is TRBV5-1, the J gene TRBJ2-1; 7 bases are shared with TRBD2. The germline gives CDR1 SGHRS, CDR2 YFSETQ. Germline trimming cut 3 bases from V and 8 bases from J; bases unmatched to any gene: 20. This CDR3 comprises 18 residues. As DNA, the CDR3 is TGCGCCAGCAGCTGGAGGGCCGGGGGGACGCCATCCTCTCATGAGCAGTTCTTC. Translation gives CASSWRAGGTPSSHEQFF. Variable domain in full (rest from reference TRBV5-1 and TRBJ2-1): KAGVTQTPRYLIKTRGQQVTLSCSPISGHRSVSWYQQTPGQGLQFLFEYFSETQRNKGNFPGRFSGRQFSNSRSEMNVSTLELGDSALYLCASSWRAGGTPSSHEQFFGPGTRLTVL.

The J gene is TRBJ2-3, the V gene TRBV7-2; the D gene could be TRBD1 or TRBD2 (5 bases each). There are 17 residues in the CDR3. Germline V gene lookup returns CDR1 SGHTA and CDR2 FQGNSA. Trimming took off 5 bases at V and 1 base at J, with 19 bases between the two ends. The CDR3, as DNA: TGTGCCAGCAGCCGTGTCCGGGACGCAAGGGGCACAGATACGCAGTATTTT. Translation: CASSRVRDARGTDTQYF.

The gene calls are TRBV21-1 and TRBJ2-6; the table's D gene call, TRBD1, was not cross checked with the DNA. TRBV21-1 constitutes a pseudogene. The CDR3 is made up of 21 amino acids. The CDR3 DNA reads as TGTGCCAGCAGCAAAGGGGATAGGGCACAAGGGGGGAGCTCTGGGGCCAACGTCCTGACTTTC. Amino acid sequence: CASSKGDRAQGGSSGANVLTF.

This chain joins TRBV7-9 and TRBJ2-3; D assignment may be TRBD1 or TRBD2 (5 bases each). CDR1 SEHNR and CDR2 FQNEAQ come from the germline V gene (reference sequence). Trimming shortened V by 4 bases and J by 6 bases, and 20 bases separated the two germline ends. The CDR3 contains 16 residues. The CDR3 loop reads CASSSTGSGGADTQYF. The CDR3 bases are TGTGCCAGCAGCTCAACTGGGAGTGGGGGAGCGGATACGCAGTATTTT.

The chain is built from TRBV7-9 and TRBJ1-2; D remains ambiguous. The CDR3 spans 15 residues. Germline lookup yields CDR1 SEHNR and CDR2 FQNEAQ (reference sequence). Trimming took 3 bases from V and 6 from J, leaving 17 bases between them. The CDR3 reads CASSFQEGSLNGYTF. CDR3 in DNA: TGTGCCAGCAGCTTCCAGGAGGGCTCCTTAAATGGCTACACCTTC. Full variable domain (remainder filled in from reference TRBV7-9 and TRBJ1-2): DTGVSQNPRHKITKRGQNVTFRCDPISEHNRLYWYRQTLGQGPEFLTYFQNEAQLEKSRLLSDRFSAERPKGSFSTLEIQRTEQGDSAMYLCASSFQEGSLNGYTFGSGTRLTVV.

The rearrangement uses TRBV29-1 and TRBJ2-5; D perhaps matches TRBD2 (7 bases). The CDR3 contains 13 residues. Germline CDR1 reads SQVTM; CDR2 reads ANQGSEA. The CDR3 spells CGAAGALQETQYF. The CDR3 region has the DNA TGCGGCGCCGCGGGGGCGTTACAAGAGACCCAGTACTTC.

The chain uses TRBV20-1 and TRBJ2-7; 7 nucleotides line up with TRBD2. This CDR3 region has 16 residues. Germline values: CDR1 DFQATT, CDR2 SNEGSKA (reference sequence). The ends lost 1 base at V and 3 bases at J; junction bases unmatched: 12. This CDR3 reads CSARGLAESSIYEQYF. The CDR3 region has the DNA TGCAGTGCTAGAGGCCTAGCGGAGAGCTCGATCTACGAGCAGTACTTC.

This clonotype was observed a handful of times. The V gene is TRBV29-1, the J gene TRBJ2-7; D perhaps matches TRBD1 (5 bases). The germline V and J ends were trimmed by 1 base and 4 bases, with 14 bases remaining between them. The CDR3 runs to 14 residues. Looked up from germline, CDR1 is SQVTM and CDR2 is ANQGSEA. CDR3 nucleotides: TGCAGCGTTGAAGGACAGTCCACTAAGTACGAGCAGTACTTC. Translated: CSVEGQSTKYEQYF.

CDR3 loop: CASSPRPTGSPGDTEAFF. In DNA, the CDR3 is TGTGCCAGCAGCCCCCGGCCGACAGGGTCCCCTGGGGACACTGAAGCTTTCTTT. The chain employs TRBV7-8 and TRBJ1-1; 7 nucleotides line up with TRBD1. The CDR3 sequence is 18 residues long. Germline CDR1 is SGHVS and CDR2 is FQNEAQ. J was trimmed by 3 bases and V by 5 bases; bases with no gene match: 18.

This chain joins TRBV29-1 and TRBJ2-1; tentatively, D is TRBD2 (6 bases). Per germline, CDR1 SQVTM and CDR2 ANQGSEA. V was cut by 2 bases and J by 3 bases, with 11 bases left in between. The CDR3 runs 14 residues. Here the CDR3 reads CSVERLAVYNEQFF. DNA of the CDR3: TGCAGCGTTGAAAGGTTAGCGGTCTACAATGAGCAGTTCTTC.

The rearrangement uses TRBV20-1 and TRBJ2-7; D might be TRBD1 or TRBD2, each matching 7 bases. The CDR3 has 15 amino acids. Germline V gives CDR1 DFQATT, CDR2 SNEGSKA (reference sequence). Trimming left V 1 base short and J 0 bases short, with 13 bases between. The CDR3 DNA reads TGCAGTGCTAGAGGCAGGGGGGGGATCTCCTACGAGCAGTACTTC. Its protein product is CSARGRGGISYEQYF.

This clonotype was picked up a small number of times. The J gene is TRBJ1-2, the V gene TRBV10-3; D gene ambiguous. Trimming stripped 0 bases from V and 8 bases from J, with 7 bases between. The CDR3 covers 12 residues. Looked up from germline, CDR1 is ENHRY and CDR2 is SYGVKD. In DNA, the CDR3 is TGTGCCATCAGTGAGTCGGCCCTGGGCTACACCTTC. Translated: CAISESALGYTF.

This chain links TRBV7-8 with TRBJ1-2; D is possibly TRBD1 (6 bases). The germline V gene has CDR1 SGHVS and CDR2 FQNEAQ. V was pared by 4 bases and J by 7 bases, with 16 bases between. The CDR3 runs 14 residues. The CDR3 sequence is CASSSAIGQSGYTF. CDR3 DNA sequence: TGTGCCAGCAGCTCAGCTATCGGACAGTCTGGCTACACCTTC.

The chain uses TRBV20-1 and TRBJ2-5; tentatively, D is TRBD2 (5 bases). CDR3 length equals 16 residues. V lost 0 bases to trimming and J lost 2 bases, with 16 bases between them. Germline V gene sequence: CDR1 DFQATT, CDR2 SNEGSKA (reference sequence). CDR3 residues: CSARDRRRLPQETQYF. CDR3 in DNA: TGCAGTGCTAGAGATCGGCGGAGACTACCACAAGAGACCCAGTACTTC.

There are a few counts of this clonotype. V is TRBV12-3 or TRBV12-4 and J is TRBJ2-1; no reliable D call. The CDR3 consists of 12 residues. The germline V and J ends were trimmed by 6 bases and 8 bases, with 11 bases remaining between them. The CDR3 DNA reads TGTGCCAGCAGAGCCGGACCCCATGAGCAGTTCTTC. Its translation is CASRAGPHEQFF.

The rearrangement uses TRBV2 and TRBJ2-7; D is perhaps TRBD1 (6 bases). This CDR3 spans 14 amino acids. V lost 1 base, J lost 7 bases, and 14 bases lay in between. Germline lookup yields CDR1 SNHLY and CDR2 FYNNEI. DNA for the CDR3: TGTGCCAGCAGTGAAGACCCCCTGAGGGGGGAGCAGTACTTC. Translating gives CASSEDPLRGEQYF.

This clonotype was observed a few times. This chain links TRBV12-3 or TRBV12-4 with TRBJ2-7, with D uncertain. The J call is doubtful: the DNA matches TRBJ2-5 better. The CDR3 has 13 amino acids. For the CDR3, the DNA is TGTGCCAGCAGTTTCCCTGTGGGTCGGACCCAGTACTTC. This codes for CASSFPVGRTQYF.

V gene TRBV12-3 or TRBV12-4 combines with J gene TRBJ2-7, with D unresolved. V lost 1 base and J 10 bases, leaving 14 bases between the germline ends. The CDR3 is made up of 13 amino acids. The CDR3 DNA follows: TGTGCCAGCAGTTTAGGGGTAGTGGTGCGTCAGTACTTC. This sequence encodes CASSLGVVVRQYF.

The chain is built from TRBV3-1 and TRBJ2-2; 9 bases match TRBD2. Trimming at V came to 4 bases and at J to 3 bases, leaving 9 bases not matched to a gene. There are 17 residues in the CDR3. Germline V gene lookup returns CDR1 LGHDT and CDR2 YNNKEL (reference sequence). CDR3 in amino acids: CASSPNMGLAYTGELFF. Written as DNA, the CDR3 is TGTGCCAGCAGCCCTAATATGGGACTAGCCTACACCGGGGAGCTGTTTTTT.

The chain links TRBV6-4 to TRBJ1-2; tentatively, D is TRBD1 (5 bases). The CDR3 is made up of 18 amino acids. The germline gives CDR1 MRHNA, CDR2 SNTAGT. Deletions cut 7 bases from V and 0 bases from J, with 24 bases between. CDR3 in amino acids: CASIPFTTGGKANYGYTF. CDR3 sequence (DNA): TGTGCCAGCATTCCCTTCACTACTGGGGGGAAAGCTAACTATGGCTACACCTTC.

This clonotype came up once. V gene TRBV27 combines with J gene TRBJ2-3; TRBD1 agrees at 9 bases. Trimming removed 3 bases from V and 4 bases from J; junction bases left unmatched: 11. This CDR3 is 17 amino acids long. Germline CDR1 MNHEY, CDR2 SMNVEV (reference sequence). Here the CDR3 reads CASSFLIGDRASDTQYF. The CDR3 bases are TGTGCCAGCAGTTTCTTAATCGGGGACAGGGCCTCAGATACGCAGTATTTT.